The 5 T cell receptor beta chains below come from one sample, sequenced in a study of T cells in Graves' hyperthyroidism and ophthalmopathy. RNA transcripts yielded amplified TCR beta CDR3 regions. With the HTBI primer set, the TCR CDR3 went through a first round of RT-PCR. TCRdb analysed the multiplex PCR reads with MiXCR anew, one entry per CDR3 protein. The data show hundreds of thousands of distinct CDR3 sequences, approximately 14% seen once. Sample: blood. These receptors were collected from a woman aged 40 to 55 with Graves' ophthalmopathy.

This clonotype has at least ten counts. The chain is built from TRBV12-3 or TRBV12-4 and TRBJ1-5; TRBD1 might be the D (5 bases). Trimming removed 6 bases at V and 9 bases at J, with 12 bases between. The CDR3 is 12 amino acids. CDR3 bases: TGTGCCAGCAGCTCAGGGATGGCGCCCCAGCATTTT. Its translation: CASSSGMAPQHF.

The V call is TRBV6-2 or TRBV6-3, the J call TRBJ1-5, with D hard to call. This CDR3 comprises 14 residues. V was shortened by 6 bases and J by 2 bases, with 11 bases between the two germline ends. Germline V lookup: CDR1 MNHEY, CDR2 SVGEGT. CDR3 in amino acids: CASRSVGGNQPQHF. The CDR3, as DNA: TGTGCCAGCAGATCGGTTGGCGGCAATCAGCCCCAGCATTTT.

This clonotype was observed at least ten times. The chain joins TRBV2 to TRBJ2-2; D might be TRBD1 or TRBD2, each matching 6 bases. V lost 6 bases, J lost 1 base, and 9 bases lay in between. The germline gives CDR1 SNHLY, CDR2 FYNNEI. This CDR3 comprises 14 residues. CDR3 DNA sequence: TGTGCCAGCAGGGCGGGACAGAACACCGGGGAGCTGTTTTTT. It codes for CASRAGQNTGELFF.

The chain couples TRBV7-3 to TRBJ2-2; D gene ambiguous. The CDR3 extends over 13 amino acids. V was cut by 4 bases and J by 5 bases, with 8 bases left in between. Germline loops: CDR1 SGHTA, CDR2 FQGTGA. The DNA of the CDR3 is TGTGCCAGCAGCTCTGGATGGACCGGGGAGCTGTTTTTT. Translation: CASSSGWTGELFF.

This clonotype came up a few times. The V call is TRBV20-1, the J call TRBJ1-5, with unresolved D. V lost 4 bases and J 4 bases, leaving 11 bases between the germline ends. CDR1 is DFQATT and CDR2 is SNEGSKA in the germline V gene (reference sequence). This CDR3 region has 13 residues. In DNA, the CDR3 is TGCAGTGCTATTGGACCCTGGAATCAGCCCCAGCATTTT. It is translated as CSAIGPWNQPQHF.